The present T cell receptor (beta chain) was sequenced within a study of blood T cell repertoires in COVID-19. Study overall: Sites in the United States, Italy and Spain provided acute and convalescent COVID-19 samples. Sample material is recorded as cDNA or gDNA derived from T cells, B-cell-depleted T cells, or PBMCs.

In the authors' workflow: Estimates of nucleated cell counts were drawn from the amplification of reference gene primers. TCRdb's table, derived via immunoSEQ multiplex PCR, lists solely in-frame clones and lacks some. The DNA gave D and trimming, while V, J and clone size come from that table. The sample records under 45,000 clones, around 80% being singletons. The sequencing sample was made of peripheral blood. This receptor was obtained from a human donor in a cohort sampled during active COVID-19.

Here the CDR3 DNA reads TGCGCCAGCAGCTTGTCCTGGACAGAGAGAGAGCAGTACTTC. Its protein is CASSLSWTEREQYF. V is TRBV5-1 and J is TRBJ2-7; possible D gene TRBD1, 6 bases. Germline-derived CDR1 and CDR2 are SGHRS and YFSETQ. The CDR3 covers 14 residues. V was shortened by 1 base and J by 7 bases, with 15 bases between the two germline ends.